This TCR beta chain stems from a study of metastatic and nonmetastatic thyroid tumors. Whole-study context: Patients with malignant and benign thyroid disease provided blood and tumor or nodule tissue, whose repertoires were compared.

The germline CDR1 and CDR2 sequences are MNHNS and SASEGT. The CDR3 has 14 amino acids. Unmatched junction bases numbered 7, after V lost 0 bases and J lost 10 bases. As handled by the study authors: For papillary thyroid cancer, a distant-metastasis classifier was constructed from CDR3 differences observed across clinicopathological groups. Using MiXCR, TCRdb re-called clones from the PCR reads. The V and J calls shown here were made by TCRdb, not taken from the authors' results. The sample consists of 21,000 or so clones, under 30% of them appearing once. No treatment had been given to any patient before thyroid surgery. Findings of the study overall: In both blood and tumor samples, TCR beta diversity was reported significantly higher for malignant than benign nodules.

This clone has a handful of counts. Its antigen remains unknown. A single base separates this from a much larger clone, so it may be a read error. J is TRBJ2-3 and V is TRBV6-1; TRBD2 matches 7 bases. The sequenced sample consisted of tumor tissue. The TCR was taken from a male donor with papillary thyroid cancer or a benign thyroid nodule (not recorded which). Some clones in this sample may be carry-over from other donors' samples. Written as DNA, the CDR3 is TGTGCCAGCAGTGAAGCGGGAGGGCATATGGCGCAGTATTTT. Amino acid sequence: CASSEAGGHMAQYF.